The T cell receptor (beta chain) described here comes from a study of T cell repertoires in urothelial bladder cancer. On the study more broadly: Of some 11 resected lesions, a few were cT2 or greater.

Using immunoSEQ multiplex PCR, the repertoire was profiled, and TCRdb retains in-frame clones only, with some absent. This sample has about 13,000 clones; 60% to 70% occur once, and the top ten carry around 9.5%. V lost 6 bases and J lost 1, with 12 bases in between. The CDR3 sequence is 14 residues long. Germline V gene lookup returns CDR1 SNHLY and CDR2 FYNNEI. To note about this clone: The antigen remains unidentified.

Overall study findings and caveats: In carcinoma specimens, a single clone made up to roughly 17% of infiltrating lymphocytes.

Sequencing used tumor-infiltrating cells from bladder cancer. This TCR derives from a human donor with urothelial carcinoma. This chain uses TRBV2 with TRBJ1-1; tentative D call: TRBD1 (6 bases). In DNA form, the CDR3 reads TGTGCCAGCAGGAGGGACACCTCGAACACTGAAGCTTTCTTT. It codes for CASRRDTSNTEAFF.